Below are 12 T cell receptor beta chains sequenced from a single sample in a study of T-cell reconstitution after alpha-beta-depleted transplantation in children. The TCRbeta library incorporated unique molecular identifiers. TCRdb reprocessed the PCR reads via MiXCR and lists one record per CDR3 protein. Among under 70,000 distinct CDR3 sequences, around 9.9% were seen once, and the ten largest hold less than 15%. Sequences were derived from PBMCs, sampled before TCRalphabeta/CD19-depleted stem cell transplant. All receptors derive from a boy aged 10-17 years with acute myeloid leukemia, due to receive a stem cell transplant.

Ten or more counts support this clonotype. V gene TRBV12-3 or TRBV12-4 combines with J gene TRBJ1-1, with 8 bases matching TRBD1. The CDR3 is 14 amino acids. V lost 3 bases and J lost 7; bases outside the gene matches: 7. The chain's CDR3 is CASSFRQGAGEAFF. The CDR3, as DNA: TGTGCCAGCAGTTTCAGGCAGGGGGCTGGTGAAGCTTTCTTT.

There are many counts of this clonotype. The chain is built from TRBV12-3 or TRBV12-4 and TRBJ2-7; D not certain. V lost 5 bases, J lost 3 bases, and 14 bases lay in between. The CDR3 consists of 14 residues. CDR3 in amino acids: CASSIGLGHYEQYF. The CDR3 DNA follows: TGTGCCAGCAGTATCGGCTTAGGGCACTACGAGCAGTACTTC.

This chain links TRBV20-1 with TRBJ2-5, with 10 bases matching TRBD2. Trimming cost V 1 base and J 2 bases; bases outside gene matches: 7. CDR1 DFQATT and CDR2 SNEGSKA come from the germline V gene (reference sequence). CDR3 length: 16 amino acids. CDR3 sequence: CSARVLQRGGQETQYF. The CDR3 nucleotides read TGCAGTGCTAGAGTACTCCAGCGGGGGGGACAAGAGACCCAGTACTTC.

This clonotype was seen ten or more times. The chain recombines TRBV11-2 with TRBJ2-3, with TRBD2 matching 7 bases. There are 15 residues in the CDR3. Germline assignment: CDR1 SGHAT and CDR2 FQNNGV. V trimming: 4 bases; J trimming: 4 bases; junction bases outside the gene matches: 8. CDR3 protein: CASSSFKGRADTQYF. The CDR3 nucleotides read TGTGCCAGCAGCTCCTTTAAGGGGAGGGCAGATACGCAGTATTTT.

A few counts support this clonotype. The chain has TRBV24-1 and TRBJ2-3; TRBD1 might be the D (6 bases). The CDR3 loop spans 15 amino acids. V gave up 9 bases and J gave up 4 bases, with 19 bases separating them. Germline lookup yields CDR1 KGHDR and CDR2 SFDVKD. The DNA for the CDR3 is TGTGCCACCCAATCGACAGGATCCTTCTCAGATACGCAGTATTTT. Residues: CATQSTGSFSDTQYF.

This clonotype showed up many times. The chain combines TRBV28 with TRBJ2-3, with 9 positions matching TRBD2. Per germline, CDR1 MDHEN and CDR2 SYDVKM. With V trimmed by 3 bases and J by 6 bases, 10 bases remained unmatched. CDR3 length equals 16 residues. The CDR3: CASSFWLAGQGDTQYF. For the CDR3, the DNA is TGTGCCAGCAGTTTTTGGCTAGCGGGGCAAGGGGATACGCAGTATTTT.

This clonotype was recorded many times. This chain links TRBV12-3 or TRBV12-4 with TRBJ1-5; D gene ambiguous. Trimming cost V 5 bases and J 5 bases, with 16 bases left between them. There are 15 residues in the CDR3. The CDR3 DNA follows: TGTGCCAGCAGTGAGGAGACCGAATGGGATCAGCCCCAGCATTTT. Its translation is CASSEETEWDQPQHF.

This clonotype was picked up many times. J is TRBJ2-7 and V is TRBV29-1, with 7 bases matching TRBD1. V was pared by 0 bases and J by 5 bases, with 10 bases of the junction left unmatched. The CDR3 runs 15 residues. Germline V gene data show CDR1 as SQVTM and CDR2 as ANQGSEA. The CDR3 nucleotides read TGCAGCGTTGAAGAAGCGGACAGGTTTCACAACGAGCAGTACTTC. Protein product: CSVEEADRFHNEQYF.

This clonotype came up many times. Since the CDR3 does not end with the conserved phenylalanine or tryptophan, this likely comes from a read error. The limits of the CDR3 on the DNA are not certain, so only TCRdb's listed CDR3 is given. The chain carries TRBV5-6 and TRBJ2-7. Both ends counted, the CDR3 spans 11 residues. Germline CDR1 reads SGHDT; CDR2 reads YYEEEE. The CDR3 sequence is CASSFLQGSST.

Only a few counts were recorded for this clonotype. This chain connects TRBV6-4 to TRBJ2-1; D may be TRBD2 (5 bases). V lost 8 bases and J lost 0, with 11 bases in between. The CDR3 has 14 amino acids. Germline assignment: CDR1 MRHNA and CDR2 SNTAGT. The CDR3 protein is CASALGPSYNEQFF. The CDR3, as DNA: TGTGCCAGCGCACTAGGGCCCTCCTACAATGAGCAGTTCTTC.

This clonotype was picked up many times. The V gene is TRBV12-3 or TRBV12-4, the J gene TRBJ2-5; TRBD1 might be the D (5 bases). The CDR3 is 16 residues long. V lost 11 bases and J 1 base, leaving 23 bases between the germline ends. DNA of the CDR3: TGTGCCCCCACCTTTGCCGACAGCCGCATCCAAGAGACCCAGTACTTC. This translates into CAPTFADSRIQETQYF.

The chain has TRBV20-1 and TRBJ2-5; TRBD2 aligns across 16 bases. There are 17 residues in the CDR3. CDR1 and CDR2 from the germline V gene are DFQATT and SNEGSKA (reference sequence). V lost 3 bases, J lost 7 bases, and 11 bases stayed unmatched. The CDR3 is CSARGLAGGNRRGTQYF. CDR3 DNA sequence: TGCAGTGCTAGGGGACTAGCGGGAGGGAATCGGCGCGGGACCCAGTACTTC.